The source of this T cell receptor beta chain is a study of shared clonotypes between healthy human individuals. Using immunoSEQ multiplex PCR, the repertoire was profiled, and TCRdb retains in-frame clones only, with some absent. The sample includes a few million clones, more than 90% seen only once; the top ten take about 0.13%. CDR3 length: 15 residues. Per germline, CDR1 MNHNS and CDR2 SASEGT. With 7 bases removed from V and 1 base from J, the gap between germline ends came to 13 bases. The V call is TRBV6-1, the J call TRBJ2-2; D not resolved. The clonotype comes from a man between 18 and 29 years old in good health. The specimen sequenced was naive CD4+ T cells sorted from blood. Subset in this sample: CD45RA+ positively selected. CDR3 nucleotide sequence: TGTGCCAGCAACCTAGGATCCGAGAACACCGGGGAGCTGTTTTTT. Translating it yields CASNLGSENTGELFF.